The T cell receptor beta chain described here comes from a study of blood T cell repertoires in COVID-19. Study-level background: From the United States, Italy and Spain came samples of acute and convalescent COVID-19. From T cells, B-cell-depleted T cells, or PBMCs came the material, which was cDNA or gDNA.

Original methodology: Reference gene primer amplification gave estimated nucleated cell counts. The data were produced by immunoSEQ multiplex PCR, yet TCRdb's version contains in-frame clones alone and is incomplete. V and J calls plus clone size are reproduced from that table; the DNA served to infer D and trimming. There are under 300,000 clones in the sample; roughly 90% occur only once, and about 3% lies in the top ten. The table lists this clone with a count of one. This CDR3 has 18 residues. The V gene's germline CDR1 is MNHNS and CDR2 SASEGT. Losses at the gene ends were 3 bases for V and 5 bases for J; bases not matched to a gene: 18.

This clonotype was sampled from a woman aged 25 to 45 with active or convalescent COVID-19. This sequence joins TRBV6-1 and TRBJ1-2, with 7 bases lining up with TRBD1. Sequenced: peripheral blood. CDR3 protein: CASSETRTGVSRGYGYTF. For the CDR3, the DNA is TGTGCCAGCAGTGAGACCCGGACAGGTGTGTCAAGGGGGTATGGCTACACCTTC.